This T cell receptor (beta chain) was retrieved from a study of CXCR3-negative and CXCR3-positive naive CD8 T cells (dated by TCRdb to the late 2010s). Looking at the study overall: Approximately 130 million TRB reads were obtained in total, roughly 1.5 +/- 0.3 million reads per library. Diversity and physicochemical repertoire analyses were performed on some 10 donors pooled from two independent experiments. For the TRBV-TRBJ cluster analysis, the naive subsets came from 5 donors, while the memory cells came from 3 donors. Here is what the overall study found, with its caveats: Compared with CXCR3-negative naive cells, CXCR3-positive naive cells had TRB CDR3s with higher hydrophobicity (lower Kidera factor 4), lower energy, and higher strength and volume indices. Surface CD5, linked to self-reactivity in mice, was comparable between naive subsets; TCR interaction strength was therefore also inferred from TRB CDR3 physicochemical properties. TRBV-TRBJ usage was similar between naive CXCR3-negative and CXCR3-positive cells from the same donor, while memory cells showed distinct patterns. Both naive subsets had comparably high repertoire diversity, while memory CD8+ T cells had much lower repertoire diversity. Because CXCR3 expression was partially decreased after cryopreservation, freshly isolated PBMCs were used for most assays.

The CDR3 goes from the cysteine to the phenylalanine over 12 residues. The nucleotide record is missing. The listed sequencing device is NextSeq 550. The Human TCR Profiling Kit (MiLaboratory) was used to prepare UMI-labeled 5' RACE TRB cDNA libraries. The full amount of extracted RNA was used for cDNA synthesis, and the full amount of resulting cDNA was used for PCR amplification. Libraries were prepared in parallel using an identical number of PCR cycles. The study's own analysis went as follows. With a minimum of two reads required per UMI, MIGEC and MiXCR pulled out about 50,000 +/- 10,000 unique UMI-labeled TRB cDNA molecules from each library. Each library averaged 40,000 +/- 10,000 functional in-frame TRB CDR3 nucleotide clonotypes without stop codons. After downsampling to 5000 UMI-labeled TRB molecules per sample, diversity metrics such as normalized Shannon-Wiener and Chao1 were calculated in VDJtools. For the central five CDR3 residues, VDJtools calculated physicochemical properties weighted by clonotype size, namely interaction energy, strength, volume and Kidera factor 4. The reads, reprocessed by TCRdb, yield one row per CDR3 protein sequence and no DNA. The V and J calls were not made by the authors but by TCRdb's processing. The sample's own table lists approximately 120,000 distinct CDR3 sequences. The ten largest clones represent around 0.35% of the sample.

In the case of this clonotype: This clone's antigen is unknown.

For each CD8+ T cell subset, flow sorting was done in triplicate, and 310,000 or so cells per subset went directly into RLT lysis buffer. To exclude memory contaminants, naive CD8+ T cells were stringently defined as CD45RO-CCR7+CD27+CD95-. Standard density gradient centrifugation was used to isolate peripheral blood mononuclear cells from buffy coats. A FACSAria III was used to flow-sort naive CXCR3-negative and CXCR3-positive CD8+ T cells. An RNeasy Mini Kit was used to extract total RNA from the sorted cells. The specimen was naive CXCR3+ CD8+ T cells from blood. Sample cell subset or site, as interpreted from the label and publication: CD45RO-CCR7+CD27+CD95- naive CD8+ T cells expressing CXCR3 (TNR3+). This TCR derives from a human donor in good health. Some clones in this sample may be carry-over from other donors' samples. The chain links TRBV12-3 or TRBV12-4 with TRBJ2-5. The CDR3 in this case is CASSFIRETQYF.